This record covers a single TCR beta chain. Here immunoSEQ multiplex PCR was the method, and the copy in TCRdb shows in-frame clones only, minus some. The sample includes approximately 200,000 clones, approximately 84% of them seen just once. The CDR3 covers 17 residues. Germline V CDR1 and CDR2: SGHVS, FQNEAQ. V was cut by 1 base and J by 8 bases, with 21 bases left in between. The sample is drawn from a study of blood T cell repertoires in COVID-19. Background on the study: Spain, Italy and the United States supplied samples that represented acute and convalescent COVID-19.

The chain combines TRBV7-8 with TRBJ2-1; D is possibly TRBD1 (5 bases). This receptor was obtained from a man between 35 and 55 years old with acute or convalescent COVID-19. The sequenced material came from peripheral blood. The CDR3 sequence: CASSLVGLRRAGDEQFF. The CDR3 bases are TGTGCCAGCAGCTTAGTGGGGCTGAGAAGGGCTGGCGATGAGCAGTTCTTC.